This TCR beta chain originates from a study of Ad26.COV2.S vaccination and SARS-CoV-2 variants. Clones were read by immunoSEQ multiplex PCR, and TCRdb kept only the in-frame ones, dropping some. The repertoire has about 480,000 clones, 87% of them found once; the top ten carry roughly 13%. There are 15 residues in the CDR3. Germline loops: CDR1 SGHRS, CDR2 YFSETQ. The V gene end was trimmed by 2 bases and the J gene end by 1 base; junction bases not matched to a gene: 3. This clone was counted once. Treatment given: around 19 received Ad26.COV2.S at low or high dose, single or two shots; 5 received placebo; per-sample allocation not given. Sampling happened 63 days after the first vaccine or placebo injection.

The specimen comprised peripheral blood, sampled in a trial of Ad26.COV2.S vaccine versus placebo. This chain connects TRBV5-1 to TRBJ1-1, with TRBD1 matching 9 bases. The TCR sequence derives from a person aged 18 to 59 who received the Ad26.COV2.S COVID-19 vaccine or a placebo. The CDR3 sequence is CASSLQGARNTEAFF. CDR3 bases: TGCGCCAGCAGCTTACAGGGGGCTCGGAACACTGAAGCTTTCTTT.